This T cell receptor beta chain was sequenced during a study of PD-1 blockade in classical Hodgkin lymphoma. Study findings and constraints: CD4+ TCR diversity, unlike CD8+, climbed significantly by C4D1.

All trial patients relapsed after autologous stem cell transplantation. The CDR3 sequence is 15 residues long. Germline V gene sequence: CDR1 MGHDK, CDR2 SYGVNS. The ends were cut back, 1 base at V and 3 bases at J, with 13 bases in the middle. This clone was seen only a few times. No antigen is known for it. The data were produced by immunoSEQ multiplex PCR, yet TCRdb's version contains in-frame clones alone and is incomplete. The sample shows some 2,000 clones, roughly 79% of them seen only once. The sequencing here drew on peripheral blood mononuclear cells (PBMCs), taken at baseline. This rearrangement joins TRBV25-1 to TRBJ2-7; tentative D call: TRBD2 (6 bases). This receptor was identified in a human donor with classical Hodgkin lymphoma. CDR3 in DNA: TGTGCCAGCAGTGAATTGGGGTTCGGGGGCTACGAGCAGTACTTC. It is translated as CASSELGFGGYEQYF.